The T cell receptor beta chain described here comes from a study of identical twins. Germline values: CDR1 MRHNA, CDR2 SNTAGT. Trimming at V came to 9 bases and at J to 3 bases, leaving 5 bases not matched to a gene. This CDR3 spans 14 amino acids. In TCRdb, the 5' RACE reads were re-called with MiXCR into one record per CDR3 protein. The sample includes about 1.7 million distinct CDR3 sequences, about 30% of them seen just once. This sequence joins TRBV6-4 and TRBJ1-4; 9 bases fit TRBD1. This clonotype was obtained from a newborn girl in good health. The sample comprised cord blood. The CDR3 loop reads CARKQGASNEKLFF. The CDR3 coding sequence is TGTGCCAGGAAACAGGGGGCATCTAATGAAAAACTGTTTTTT.